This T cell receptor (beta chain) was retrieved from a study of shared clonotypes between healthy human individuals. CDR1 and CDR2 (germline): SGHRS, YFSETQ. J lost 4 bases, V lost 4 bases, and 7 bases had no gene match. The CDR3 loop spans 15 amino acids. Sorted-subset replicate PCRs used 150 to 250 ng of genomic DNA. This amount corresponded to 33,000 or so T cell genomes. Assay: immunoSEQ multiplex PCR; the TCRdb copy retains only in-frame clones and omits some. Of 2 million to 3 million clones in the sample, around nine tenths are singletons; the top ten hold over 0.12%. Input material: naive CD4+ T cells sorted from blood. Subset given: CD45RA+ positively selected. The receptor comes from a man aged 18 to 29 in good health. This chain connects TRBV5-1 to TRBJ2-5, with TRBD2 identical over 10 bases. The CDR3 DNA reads TGCGCCAGCAGCCCCGGGAAGCGGGAGGGAGAGACCCAGTACTTC. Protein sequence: CASSPGKREGETQYF.